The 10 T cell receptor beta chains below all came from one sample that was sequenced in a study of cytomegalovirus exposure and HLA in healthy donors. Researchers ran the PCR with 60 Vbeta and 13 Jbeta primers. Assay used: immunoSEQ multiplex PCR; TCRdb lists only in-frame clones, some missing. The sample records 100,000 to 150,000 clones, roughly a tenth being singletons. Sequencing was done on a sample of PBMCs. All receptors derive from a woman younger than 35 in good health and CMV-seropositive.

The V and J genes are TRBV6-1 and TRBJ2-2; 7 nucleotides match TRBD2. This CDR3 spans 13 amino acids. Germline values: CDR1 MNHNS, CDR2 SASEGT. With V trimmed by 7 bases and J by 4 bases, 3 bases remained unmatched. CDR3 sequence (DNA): TGTGCCAGCACTAGGGAGGGCACCGGGGAGCTGTTTTTT. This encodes CASTREGTGELFF.

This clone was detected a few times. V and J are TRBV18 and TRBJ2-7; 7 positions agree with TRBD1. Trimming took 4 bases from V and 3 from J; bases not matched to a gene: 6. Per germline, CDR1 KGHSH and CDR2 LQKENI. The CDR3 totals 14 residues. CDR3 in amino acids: CASSQNRGDYEQYF. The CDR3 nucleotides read TGTGCCAGCTCACAGAACAGGGGCGACTACGAGCAGTACTTC.

DNA for the CDR3: TGTGCCAGCAGCGTAGTAGAGTTTCCCGGGGAGCTGTTTTTT. The encoded protein is CASSVVEFPGELFF. V usage is TRBV9 and J usage is TRBJ2-2, with D uncertain. Germline values: CDR1 SGDLS, CDR2 YYNGEE. This CDR3 is built from 14 residues. V dropped 0 bases and J dropped 6 bases, with 9 bases sitting between them.

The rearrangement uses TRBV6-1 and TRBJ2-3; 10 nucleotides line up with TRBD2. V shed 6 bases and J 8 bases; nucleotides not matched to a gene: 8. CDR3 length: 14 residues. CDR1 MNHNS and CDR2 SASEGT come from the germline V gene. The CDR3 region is CASRSSGSIGTQYF. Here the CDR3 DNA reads TGTGCCAGCAGGTCTAGCGGGAGCATAGGTACGCAGTATTTT.

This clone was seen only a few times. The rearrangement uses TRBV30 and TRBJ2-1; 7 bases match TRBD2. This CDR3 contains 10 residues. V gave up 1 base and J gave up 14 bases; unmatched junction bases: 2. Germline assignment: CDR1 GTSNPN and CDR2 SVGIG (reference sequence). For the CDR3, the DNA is TGTGCCTGGAGTGGGGGAGGGGAGTTCTTC. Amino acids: CAWSGGGEFF.

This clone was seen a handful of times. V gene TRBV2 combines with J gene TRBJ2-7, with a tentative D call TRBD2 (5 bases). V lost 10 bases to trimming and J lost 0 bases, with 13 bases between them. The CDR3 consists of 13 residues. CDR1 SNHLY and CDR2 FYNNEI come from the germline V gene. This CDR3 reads CATIPGSSYEQYF. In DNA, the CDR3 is TGTGCCACCATACCGGGGAGCTCCTACGAGCAGTACTTC.

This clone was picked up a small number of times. CDR3 in DNA: TGTGCCAGCAGCCCCGGGACAGTCGACTACACCTTC. It encodes CASSPGTVDYTF. V and J are TRBV6-6 and TRBJ1-2, with 7 nucleotides matching TRBD1. CDR3 length: 12 amino acids. From germline, CDR1 is MNHNY and CDR2 SVGAGI (reference sequence). Trimming cost V 6 bases and J 10 bases; bases outside gene matches: 8.

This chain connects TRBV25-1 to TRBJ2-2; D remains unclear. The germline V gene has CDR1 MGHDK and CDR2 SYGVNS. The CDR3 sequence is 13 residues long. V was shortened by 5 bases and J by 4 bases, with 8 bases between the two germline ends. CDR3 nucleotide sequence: TGTGCCAGCAGTCCCCGGAGCACCGGGGAGCTGTTTTTT. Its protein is CASSPRSTGELFF.

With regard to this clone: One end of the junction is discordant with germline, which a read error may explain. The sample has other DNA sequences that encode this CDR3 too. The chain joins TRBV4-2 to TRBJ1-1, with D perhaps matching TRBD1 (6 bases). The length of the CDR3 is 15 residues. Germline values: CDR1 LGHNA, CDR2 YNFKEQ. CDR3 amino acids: CASSQEDSGNTEAFF. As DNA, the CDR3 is TGTGCCAGTAGCCAAGAGGACAGTGGGAACACTGAAGCTTTCTTT.

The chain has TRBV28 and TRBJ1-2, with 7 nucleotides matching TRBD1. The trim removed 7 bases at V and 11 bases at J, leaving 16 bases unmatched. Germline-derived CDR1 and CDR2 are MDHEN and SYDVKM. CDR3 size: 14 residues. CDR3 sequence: CASKPSETGFRYTF. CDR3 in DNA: TGTGCCAGCAAACCCTCCGAGACAGGGTTTCGGTACACCTTC.